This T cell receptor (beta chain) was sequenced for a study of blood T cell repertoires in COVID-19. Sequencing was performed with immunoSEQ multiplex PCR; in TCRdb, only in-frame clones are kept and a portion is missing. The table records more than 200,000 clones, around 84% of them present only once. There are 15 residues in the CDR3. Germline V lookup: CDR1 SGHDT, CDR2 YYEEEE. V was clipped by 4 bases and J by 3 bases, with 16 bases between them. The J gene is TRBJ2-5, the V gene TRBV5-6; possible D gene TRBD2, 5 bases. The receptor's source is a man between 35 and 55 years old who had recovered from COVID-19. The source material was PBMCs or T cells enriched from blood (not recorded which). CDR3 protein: CASSRPPETKETQYF. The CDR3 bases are TGTGCCAGCAGCCGCCCCCCGGAGACTAAAGAGACCCAGTACTTC.